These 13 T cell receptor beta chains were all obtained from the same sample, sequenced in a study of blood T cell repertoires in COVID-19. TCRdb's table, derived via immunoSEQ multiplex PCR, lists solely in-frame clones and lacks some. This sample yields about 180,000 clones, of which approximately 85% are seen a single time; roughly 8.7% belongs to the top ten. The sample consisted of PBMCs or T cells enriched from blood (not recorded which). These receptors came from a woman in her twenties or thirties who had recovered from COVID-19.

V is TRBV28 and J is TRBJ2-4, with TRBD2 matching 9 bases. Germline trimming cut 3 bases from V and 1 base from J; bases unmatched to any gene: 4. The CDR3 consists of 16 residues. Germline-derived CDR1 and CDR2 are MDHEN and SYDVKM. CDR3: CASSFSGSGAKNIQYF. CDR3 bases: TGTGCCAGCAGTTTTAGCGGGAGTGGGGCCAAAAACATTCAGTACTTC.

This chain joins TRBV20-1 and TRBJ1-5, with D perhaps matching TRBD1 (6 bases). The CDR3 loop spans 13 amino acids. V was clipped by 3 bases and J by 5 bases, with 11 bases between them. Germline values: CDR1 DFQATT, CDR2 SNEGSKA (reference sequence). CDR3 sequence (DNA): TGCAGTGCTAGTGGCCAGGGGTATCAGCCCCAGCATTTT. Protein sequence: CSASGQGYQPQHF.

CDR3 bases: TGTGCCAGCAGCTTAGTAGGGGCAATGAACACTGAAGCTTTCTTT. Encoded protein: CASSLVGAMNTEAFF. The chain carries TRBV11-2 and TRBJ1-1; possible D gene TRBD1, 5 bases. The CDR3 is 15 residues long. Trimming pared 1 base from V and 0 bases from J, leaving 9 bases between. Per the germline V gene, CDR1 is SGHAT and CDR2 is FQNNGV.

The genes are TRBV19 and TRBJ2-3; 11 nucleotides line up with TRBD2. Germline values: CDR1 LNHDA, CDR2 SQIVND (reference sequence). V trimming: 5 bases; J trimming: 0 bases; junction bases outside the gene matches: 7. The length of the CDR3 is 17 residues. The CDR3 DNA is TGTGCCAGTAGTGCCCGACTAGCGGGGATAAGCACAGATACGCAGTATTTT. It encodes CASSARLAGISTDTQYF.

The CDR3 sequence is CASSLAEGANYGYTF. CDR3 nucleotide sequence: TGTGCCAGCAGCTTAGCGGAAGGGGCTAACTATGGCTACACCTTC. This sequence joins TRBV28 and TRBJ1-2; tentative D call: TRBD1 (5 bases). Germline values: CDR1 MDHEN, CDR2 SYDVKM. V gave up 6 bases and J gave up 0 bases, with 14 bases separating them. The CDR3 totals 15 residues.

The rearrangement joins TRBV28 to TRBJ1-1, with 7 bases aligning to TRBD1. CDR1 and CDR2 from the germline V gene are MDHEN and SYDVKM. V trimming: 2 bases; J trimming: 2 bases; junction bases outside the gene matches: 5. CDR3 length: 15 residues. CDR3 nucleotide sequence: TGTGCCAGCAGTTTAACCGGGACAGCAAACACTGAAGCTTTCTTT. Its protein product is CASSLTGTANTEAFF.

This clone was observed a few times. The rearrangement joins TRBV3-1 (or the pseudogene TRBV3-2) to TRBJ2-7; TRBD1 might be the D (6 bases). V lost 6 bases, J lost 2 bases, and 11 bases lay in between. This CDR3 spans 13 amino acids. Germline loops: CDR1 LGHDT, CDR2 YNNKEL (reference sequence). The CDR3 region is CASSPTGPYEQYF. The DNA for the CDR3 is TGTGCCAGCAGTCCTACAGGGCCCTACGAGCAGTACTTC.

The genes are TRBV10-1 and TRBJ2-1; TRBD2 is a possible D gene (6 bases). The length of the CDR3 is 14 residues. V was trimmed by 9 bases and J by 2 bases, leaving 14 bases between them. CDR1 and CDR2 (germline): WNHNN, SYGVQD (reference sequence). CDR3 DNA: TGCGCCAGTAGACCTAGCGTTGCCTACAATGAGCAGTTCTTC. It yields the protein CASRPSVAYNEQFF.

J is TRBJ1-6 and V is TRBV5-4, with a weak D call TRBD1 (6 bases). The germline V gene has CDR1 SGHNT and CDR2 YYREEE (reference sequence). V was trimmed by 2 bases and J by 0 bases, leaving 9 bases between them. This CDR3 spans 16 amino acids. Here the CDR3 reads CASSLGGSSYNSPLHF. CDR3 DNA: TGTGCCAGCAGCTTAGGGGGAAGCTCCTATAATTCACCCCTCCACTTT.

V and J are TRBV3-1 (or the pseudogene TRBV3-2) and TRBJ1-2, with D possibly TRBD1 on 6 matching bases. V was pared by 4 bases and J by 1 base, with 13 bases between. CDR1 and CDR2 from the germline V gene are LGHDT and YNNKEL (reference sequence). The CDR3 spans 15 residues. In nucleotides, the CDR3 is TGTGCCAGCAGCCGAGCCACAGGGTTTAACTATGGCTACACCTTC. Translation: CASSRATGFNYGYTF.

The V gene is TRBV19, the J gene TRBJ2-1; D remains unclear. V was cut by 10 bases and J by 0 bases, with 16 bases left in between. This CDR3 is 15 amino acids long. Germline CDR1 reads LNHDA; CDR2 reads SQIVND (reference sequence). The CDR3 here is CATKPNPSSYNEQFF. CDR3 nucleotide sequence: TGTGCCACCAAACCGAACCCGAGCTCCTACAATGAGCAGTTCTTC. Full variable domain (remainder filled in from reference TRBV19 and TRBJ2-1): DGGITQSPKYLFRKEGQNVTLSCEQNLNHDAMYWYRQDPGQGLRLIYYSQIVNDFQKGDIAEGYSVSREKKESFPLTVTSAQKNPTAFYLCATKPNPSSYNEQFFGPGTRLTVL.

CDR3 bases: TGTGCCAGCAGCTTAGGAGTTGCTAGCGGGATGTCCTACGAGCAGTACTTC. Its protein is CASSLGVASGMSYEQYF. The V and J genes are TRBV7-9 and TRBJ2-7; 9 nucleotides agree with TRBD2. Unmatched junction bases numbered 8, after V lost 1 base and J lost 1 base. The CDR3 extends over 17 amino acids. CDR1 and CDR2 (germline): SEHNR, FQNEAQ (reference sequence).

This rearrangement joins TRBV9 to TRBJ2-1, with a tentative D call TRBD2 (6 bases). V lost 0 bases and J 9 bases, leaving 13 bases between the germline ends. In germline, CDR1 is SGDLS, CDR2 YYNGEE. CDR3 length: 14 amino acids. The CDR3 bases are TGTGCCAGCAGCGTAGGGGGCGGGGCGGTTGAGCAGTTCTTC. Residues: CASSVGGGAVEQFF.